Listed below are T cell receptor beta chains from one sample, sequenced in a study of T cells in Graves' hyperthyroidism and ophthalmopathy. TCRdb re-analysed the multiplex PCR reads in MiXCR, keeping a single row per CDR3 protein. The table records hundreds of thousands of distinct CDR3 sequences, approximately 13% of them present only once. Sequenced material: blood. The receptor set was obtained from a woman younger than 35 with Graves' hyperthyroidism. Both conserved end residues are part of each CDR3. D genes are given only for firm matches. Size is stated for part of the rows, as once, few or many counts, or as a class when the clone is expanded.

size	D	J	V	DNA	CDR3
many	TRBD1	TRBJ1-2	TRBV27	TGTGCCAGCAGTACGTCCGGGACAGCCAACTATGGCTACACCTTC	CASSTSGTANYGYTF
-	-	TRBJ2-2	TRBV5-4	TGTGCCAGCAGCTTGTCATATGGGGGCACCGGGGAGCTGTTTTTT	CASSLSYGGTGELFF
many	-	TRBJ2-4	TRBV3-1	TGTGCCAGCAGCCAAACAGGGACCAAAAACATTCAGTACTTC	CASSQTGTKNIQYF
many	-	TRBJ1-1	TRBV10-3	TGTGCCATCAGTGTTGGCAGGGAGAACACTGAAGCTTTCTTT	CAISVGRENTEAFF
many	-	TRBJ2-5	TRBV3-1	TGTGCCAGCAGGCGGGCAGCAGAGACCCAGTACTTC	CASRRAAETQYF
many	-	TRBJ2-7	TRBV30	TGTGCCTGGAGCAAACTGCGTGGACAGATAGCCTACGAGCAGTACTTC	CAWSKLRGQIAYEQYF
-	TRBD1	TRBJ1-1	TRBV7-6	TGTGCCAGCAGTCCCAGGACAGGGGGCCTTTTCGAAGCTTTCTTT	CASSPRTGGLFEAFF
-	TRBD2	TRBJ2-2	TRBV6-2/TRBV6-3	TGTGCCATACTAGCGGGGGACACCGGGGAGCTGTTTTTT	CAILAGDTGELFF
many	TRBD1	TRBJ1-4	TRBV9	TGTGCCAGCAGCGTAGGAGTGACAGGGTTGGGTGAAAAACTGTTTTTT	CASSVGVTGLGEKLFF
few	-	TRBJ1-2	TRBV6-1	TGTGCCTGCAGTGAAGCGGGATCTCGGTTTCGCGGGGGCTACACCTTC	CACSEAGSRFRGGYTF
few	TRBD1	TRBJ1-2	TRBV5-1	TGCGCCAGCAGCTTGGAGACAGGGGCTCATGGCTACACCTTC	CASSLETGAHGYTF
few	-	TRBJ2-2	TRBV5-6	TGTGCCAGCCTCTTGGGGAGCGCGAACACCGGGGAGCTGTTTTTT	CASLLGSANTGELFF
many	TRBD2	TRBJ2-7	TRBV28	TGTGCCAGCAGCCGGACTAGCGGGAGGCTGTCCTACGAGCAGTACTTC	CASSRTSGRLSYEQYF
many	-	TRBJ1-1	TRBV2	TGTGCCAGCACCGTAAGAGACACCAACACTGAAGCTTTCTTT	CASTVRDTNTEAFF
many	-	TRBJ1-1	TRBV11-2	TGTGCCAGCAGCTTCGGGAGTCCCACTGAAGCTTTCTTT	CASSFGSPTEAFF
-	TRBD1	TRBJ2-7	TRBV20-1	TGCAGTAACACGGGACAGCGTCTCTACGAGCAGTACTTC	CSNTGQRLYEQYF
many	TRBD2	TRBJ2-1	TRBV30	TGTGCCTGGAGTGTTAGCGGGAGGGTTTATGAGCAGTTCTTC	CAWSVSGRVYEQFF
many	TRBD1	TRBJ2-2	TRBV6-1	TGTGCCGCCTGGACAGGGTCGAACACCGGGGAGCTGTTTTTT	CAAWTGSNTGELFF
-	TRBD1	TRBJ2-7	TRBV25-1	TGTGCCAGCAGTTCAACCCGGGACAGGGGAACCTACGAGCAGTACTTC	CASSSTRDRGTYEQYF
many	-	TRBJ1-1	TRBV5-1	TGCGCCAGCAGCTATTATACAGGCGTTAACACTGAAGCTTTCTTT	CASSYYTGVNTEAFF
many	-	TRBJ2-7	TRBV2	TGTGCCAGCAGGTTAGCCGGGACTGTCTACGAGCAGTACTTC	CASRLAGTVYEQYF
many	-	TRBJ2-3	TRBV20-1	TGCAGTGCCCAGACAGGAGCCACAGATACGCAGTATTTT	CSAQTGATDTQYF
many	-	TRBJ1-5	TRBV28	TGTGCCAGCAGTTTGGTACCCGCGGGTCAGCCCCAGCATTTT	CASSLVPAGQPQHF
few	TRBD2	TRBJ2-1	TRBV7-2	TGTGCCAGCAGCTTAGAGGCGGGAGGTGAGCAGTTCTTC	CASSLEAGGEQFF
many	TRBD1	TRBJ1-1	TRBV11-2	TGTGCCAGCAGCTCGCAGGGGGATACTGAAGCTTTCTTT	CASSSQGDTEAFF
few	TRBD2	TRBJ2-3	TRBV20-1	TGCAGTGCTAGTGTCCCAGCGGGAGTAGGCGCAGATACGCAGTATTTT	CSASVPAGVGADTQYF
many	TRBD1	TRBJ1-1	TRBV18	TGTGCCAGCTCACCGATGGGGACAGGGGGCAAGACTTTCTTT	CASSPMGTGGKTFF
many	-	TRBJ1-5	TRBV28	TGTGCCAGCAGTCCCGACCACATCAAGAGCAATCAGCCCCAGCATTTT	CASSPDHIKSNQPQHF
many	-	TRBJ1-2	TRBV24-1	TGTGCCACCAGGACAGCCTATGGCTACACCTTC	CATRTAYGYTF
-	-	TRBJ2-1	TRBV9	TGTGCCAGCAGCGAGGGGGGGACTTCCGTGGGGGAGCAGTTCTTC	CASSEGGTSVGEQFF
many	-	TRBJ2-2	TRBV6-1	TGTGCCAGCAGTTTACAGGGATCCGGGGAGCTGTTTTTT	CASSLQGSGELFF
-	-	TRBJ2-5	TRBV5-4	TGTGCCAGCAGCCCCCATGAGGGACAACAAGAGACCCAGTACTTC	CASSPHEGQQETQYF
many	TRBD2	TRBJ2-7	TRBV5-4	TGTGCCAGCAGCTCCGGACTAGCGGGGGAGAACGAGCAGTACTTC	CASSSGLAGENEQYF
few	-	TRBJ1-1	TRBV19	TGTGCCAGTAGTATTTTTAATTCGCGGTCTTTAAGAGCTTTCTTT	CASSIFNSRSLRAFF
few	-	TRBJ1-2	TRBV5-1	TGCGCCAGCAGCCCTACAGGGCTTAACTATGGCTACACCTTC	CASSPTGLNYGYTF
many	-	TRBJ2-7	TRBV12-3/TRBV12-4	TGTGCCAGCAGTTCCCTCGGCTTGGAGGGCGAGCAGTACTTC	CASSSLGLEGEQYF
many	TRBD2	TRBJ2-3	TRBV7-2	TGTGCCAGCAGCTTATATACGGGGGAGGGGGATACGCAGTATTTT	CASSLYTGEGDTQYF
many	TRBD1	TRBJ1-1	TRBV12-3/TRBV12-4	TGTGCCAGCAGTTTAGTGGGGACAGGAAGTGAAGCTTTCTTT	CASSLVGTGSEAFF
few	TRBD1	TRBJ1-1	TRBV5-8	TGTGCCAGCAGCTTGGGGACAGGGACGTACACTGAAGCTTTCTTT	CASSLGTGTYTEAFF
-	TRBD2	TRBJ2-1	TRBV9	TGTGCCAGCAGCGGGAGCGGGAGTAGCGGTGAGCAGTTCTTC	CASSGSGSSGEQFF